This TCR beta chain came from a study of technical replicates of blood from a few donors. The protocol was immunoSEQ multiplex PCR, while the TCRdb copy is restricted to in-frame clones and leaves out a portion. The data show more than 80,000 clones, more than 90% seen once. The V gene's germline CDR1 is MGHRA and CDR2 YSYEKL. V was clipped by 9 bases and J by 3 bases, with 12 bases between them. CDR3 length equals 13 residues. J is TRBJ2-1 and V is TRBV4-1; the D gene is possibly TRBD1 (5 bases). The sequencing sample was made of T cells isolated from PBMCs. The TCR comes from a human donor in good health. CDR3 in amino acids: CASRGADYNEQFF. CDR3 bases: TGCGCCAGTAGGGGCGCCGACTACAATGAGCAGTTCTTC.